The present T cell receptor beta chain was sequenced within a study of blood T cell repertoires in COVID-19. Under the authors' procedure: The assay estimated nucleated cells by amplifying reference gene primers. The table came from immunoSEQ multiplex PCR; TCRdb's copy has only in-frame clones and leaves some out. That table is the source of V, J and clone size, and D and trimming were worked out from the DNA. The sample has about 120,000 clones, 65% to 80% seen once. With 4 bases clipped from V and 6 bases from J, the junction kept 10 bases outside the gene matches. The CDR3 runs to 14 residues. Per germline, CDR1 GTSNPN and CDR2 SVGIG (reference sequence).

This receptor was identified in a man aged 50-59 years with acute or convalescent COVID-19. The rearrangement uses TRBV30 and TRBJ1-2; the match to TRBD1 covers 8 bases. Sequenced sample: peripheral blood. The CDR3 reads CAWTGGQSGDGYTF. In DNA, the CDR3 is TGTGCCTGGACAGGGGGCCAGTCGGGTGATGGCTACACCTTC.